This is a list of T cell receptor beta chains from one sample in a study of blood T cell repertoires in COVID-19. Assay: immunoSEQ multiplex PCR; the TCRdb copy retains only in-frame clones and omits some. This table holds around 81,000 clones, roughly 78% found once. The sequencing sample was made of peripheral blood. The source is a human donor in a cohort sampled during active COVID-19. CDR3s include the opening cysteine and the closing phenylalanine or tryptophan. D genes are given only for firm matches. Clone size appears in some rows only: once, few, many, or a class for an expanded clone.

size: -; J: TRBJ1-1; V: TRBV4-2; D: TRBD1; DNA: TGTGCCAGCAGCCAAAACAGGGGGCGAAACACTGAAGCTTTCTTT; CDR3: CASSQNRGRNTEAFF
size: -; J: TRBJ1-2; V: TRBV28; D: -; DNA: TGTGCCAGCAGTTTAGACGGGAGCTATGGCTACACCTTC; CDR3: CASSLDGSYGYTF
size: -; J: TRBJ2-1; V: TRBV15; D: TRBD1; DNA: TGTGCCACCAGTGATAGACGCCGGGACAGGTACAATGAGCAGTTCTTC; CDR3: CATSDRRRDRYNEQFF
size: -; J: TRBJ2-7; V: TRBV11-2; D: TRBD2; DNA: TGTGCCAGCAGCCGCCAAACTAGCGACCCCTACGAGCAGTACTTC; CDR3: CASSRQTSDPYEQYF
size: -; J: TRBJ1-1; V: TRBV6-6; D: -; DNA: TGTGCCAGCGGCTCCAGCGGGGCGGGAACTGAAGCTTTCTTT; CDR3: CASGSSGAGTEAFF
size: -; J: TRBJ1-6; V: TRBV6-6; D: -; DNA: TGTGCCAGCCAGCCTACAGGGTTTAACGGGAATTCACCCCTCCACTTT; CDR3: CASQPTGFNGNSPLHF
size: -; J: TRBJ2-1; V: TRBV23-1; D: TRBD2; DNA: TGCGCCAGCAGTCAAATTCTTCGTGGGGGGGTCGTCCCTATTCTACACAATGAGCAGTTCTTC; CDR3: CASSQILRGGVVPILHNEQFF
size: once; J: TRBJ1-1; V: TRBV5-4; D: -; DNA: TGTGCCAGCAGCCCGAACTGGGGGCTTGTGAACACTGAAGCTTTCTTT; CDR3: CASSPNWGLVNTEAFF
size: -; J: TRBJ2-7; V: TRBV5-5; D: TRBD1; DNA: TGTGCCAGCAGCATCCCACTCCGGGACAGGACCCACAAGCAGTACTTC; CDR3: CASSIPLRDRTHKQYF
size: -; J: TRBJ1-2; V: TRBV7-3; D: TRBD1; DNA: TGTGCCAGCAGCTCATCGACAGGGAATGGCTACACCTTC; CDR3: CASSSSTGNGYTF
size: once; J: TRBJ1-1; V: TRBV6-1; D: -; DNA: TGTGCCAGCAGTGAGTCGGGGTTTGGGGACACTGAAGCTTTCTTT; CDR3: CASSESGFGDTEAFF
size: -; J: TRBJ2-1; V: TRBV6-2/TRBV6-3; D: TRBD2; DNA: TGTGCCAGCAGCCGAAGAACTAGCGGGCGGGTTGAGCAGTTCTTC; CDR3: CASSRRTSGRVEQFF
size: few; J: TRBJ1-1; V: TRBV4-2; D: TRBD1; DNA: TGTGCCAGCAGCCAATATGGAACAGGGGGCGAGTACACTGAAGCTTTCTTT; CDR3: CASSQYGTGGEYTEAFF
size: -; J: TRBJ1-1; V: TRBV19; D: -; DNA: TGTGCCAGTAGCCCACTTGGGGGCAGGGGGAACACTGAAGCTTTCTTT; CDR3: CASSPLGGRGNTEAFF
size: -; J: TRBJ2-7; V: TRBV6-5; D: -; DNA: TGTGCCAGCAGACAGACAGTGGCTGACACCTACGAGCAGTACTTC; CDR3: CASRQTVADTYEQYF
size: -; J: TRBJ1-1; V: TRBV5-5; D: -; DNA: TGTGCCAGCAGCTCAACCGGGACAACGAACACTGAAGCTTTCTTT; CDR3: CASSSTGTTNTEAFF
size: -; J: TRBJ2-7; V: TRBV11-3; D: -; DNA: TGTGCCAGCAGCCGAGATACGAACGAGCAGTACTTC; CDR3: CASSRDTNEQYF
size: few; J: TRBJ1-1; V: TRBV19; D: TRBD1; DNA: TGTGCCAGTACCAGGGGACAGGGGCTCTATGAAGCTTTCTTT; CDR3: CASTRGQGLYEAFF
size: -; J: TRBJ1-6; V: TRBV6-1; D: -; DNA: TGTGCCAGCAGTGATGGCGGTACCAATTCACCCCTCCACTTT; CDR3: CASSDGGTNSPLHF
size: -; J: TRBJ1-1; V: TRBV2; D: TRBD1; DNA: TGTGCCAGCAGTGAACGGACAGGGGGGACTTGGGCTTTCTTT; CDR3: CASSERTGGTWAFF
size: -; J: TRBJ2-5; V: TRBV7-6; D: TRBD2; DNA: TGTGCCAGCAGCTTAAGCGGGGGGAACCAAGAGACCCAGTACTTC; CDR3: CASSLSGGNQETQYF
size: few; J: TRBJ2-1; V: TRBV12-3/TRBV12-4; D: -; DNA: TGTGCCAGCAGTTCCGGCAGGTACGATGAGCAGTTCTTC; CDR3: CASSSGRYDEQFF
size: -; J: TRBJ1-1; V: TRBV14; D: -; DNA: TGTGCCAGCAGCCAAATAGCCTTTGGAACTGAAGCTTTCTTT; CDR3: CASSQIAFGTEAFF
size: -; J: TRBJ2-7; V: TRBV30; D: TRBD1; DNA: TGTGCCTGGAGTAAGGACAGGGCCGAGCAGTACTTC; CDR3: CAWSKDRAEQYF
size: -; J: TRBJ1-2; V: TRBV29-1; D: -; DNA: TGCAGCGTTGAGGTGGCAGGGCGGGGCTATGGCTACACCTTC; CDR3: CSVEVAGRGYGYTF
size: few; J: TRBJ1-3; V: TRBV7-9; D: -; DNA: TGTGCCAGCAGCCCCATCCGGGGGTCTGGAAACACCATATATTTT; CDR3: CASSPIRGSGNTIYF
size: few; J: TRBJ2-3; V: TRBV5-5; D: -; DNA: TGTGCCAGCAGCTTGGACTTCACAGATACGCAGTATTTT; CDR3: CASSLDFTDTQYF
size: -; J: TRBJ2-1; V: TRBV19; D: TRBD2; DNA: TGTGCCAGTAAAGGACTAGCGGGGGGCGGGAGTGAGCAGTTCTTC; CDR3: CASKGLAGGGSEQFF
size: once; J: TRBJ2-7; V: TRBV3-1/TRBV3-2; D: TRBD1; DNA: TGTGCCAGCAGCCCAGGGGGACAGAAGAACTACGAGCAGTACTTC; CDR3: CASSPGGQKNYEQYF
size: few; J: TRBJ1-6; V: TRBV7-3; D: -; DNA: TGTGCCAGCAGCAACGACCTACAGGGTGGGGATTCACCCCTCCACTTT; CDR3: CASSNDLQGGDSPLHF